This T cell receptor (beta chain) derives from a study of PD-L1 blockade in urothelial cancer. V was pared by 0 bases and J by 4 bases, with 11 bases between. Germline values: CDR1 SGHRS, CDR2 YFSETQ. The length of the CDR3 is 15 residues. Time point in this sample: peripheral blood 6 weeks after treatment start. Generated by immunoSEQ multiplex PCR, the TCRdb table keeps only in-frame clones and is missing some. The sample yields 25,000 to 35,000 clones, about 80% seen once. This clonotype was obtained from an older man with urothelial cancer. This rearrangement joins TRBV5-1 to TRBJ1-3; D gene uncertain. Sequencing was performed on PBMCs, taken around atezolizumab (anti-PD-L1) treatment. CDR3 sequence reads: CASSLAPAGGNTIYF. CDR3 nucleotide sequence: TGCGCCAGCAGCTTGGCCCCGGCGGGGGGAAACACCATATATTTT.